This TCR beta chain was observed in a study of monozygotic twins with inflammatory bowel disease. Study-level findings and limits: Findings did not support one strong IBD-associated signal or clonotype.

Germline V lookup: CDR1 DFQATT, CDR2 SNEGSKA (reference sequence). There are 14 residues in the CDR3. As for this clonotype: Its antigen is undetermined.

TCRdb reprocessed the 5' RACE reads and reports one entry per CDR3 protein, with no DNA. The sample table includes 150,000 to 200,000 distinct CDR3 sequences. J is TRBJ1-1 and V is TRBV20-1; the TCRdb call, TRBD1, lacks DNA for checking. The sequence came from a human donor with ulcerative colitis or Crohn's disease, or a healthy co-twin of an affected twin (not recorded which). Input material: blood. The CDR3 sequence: CSARAQGGGTEAFF.